The present T cell receptor beta chain was sequenced within a study of blood T cell repertoires in COVID-19. Study summary: Collection of acute and convalescent COVID-19 samples took place in the United States, Italy and Spain. The cDNA or gDNA used as material had been derived from T cells, B-cell-depleted T cells, or PBMCs.

In the source study's methods: Reference gene primer amplification gave nucleated cell count estimates. Profiled with immunoSEQ multiplex PCR; TCRdb holds only in-frame clones, not every one. The V and J calls and clone size were taken over from that table, and D and trimming were inferred from the DNA. In the table there are around 100,000 clones, about four fifths of which are singletons. The TCR comes from an elderly man with COVID-19, enrolled during active disease. Sequences were obtained from peripheral blood.

The CDR3 DNA reads as TGTGCCAGCAGCTTAGCAGGGGGTAGAAACACCATATATTTT. Protein: CASSLAGGRNTIYF. The chain has TRBV7-2 and TRBJ1-3; D perhaps matches TRBD1 (6 bases). The CDR3 loop spans 14 amino acids. Trimming pared 0 bases from V and 5 bases from J, leaving 8 bases between. Germline V lookup: CDR1 SGHTA, CDR2 FQGNSA.